Sequencing of this T cell receptor beta chain was carried out in a study of blood T cell repertoires in COVID-19. Study details: Samples of COVID-19 (acute and convalescent) were obtained from the United States, Italy and Spain. Sources were T cells, B-cell-depleted T cells, or PBMCs; the material itself was cDNA or gDNA.

Trimming removed 4 bases at V and 1 base at J, with 15 bases between. This CDR3 has 16 residues. Germline CDR1 is SGHKS and CDR2 is YYEKEE (reference sequence). Assay used: immunoSEQ multiplex PCR; TCRdb lists only in-frame clones, some missing. The data contain 200,000 to 300,000 clones, around 82% of them singletons. Participant ages covered roughly 18 to 89 years across around 22 US areas. Source material: PBMCs or T cells enriched from blood (not recorded which). The source of this sequence is a woman in her 40s who had been exposed to COVID-19. This chain joins TRBV5-5 and TRBJ1-5; D uncertain. CDR3 amino acids: CASSPSSPLSNQPQHF. CDR3 coding DNA: TGTGCCAGCAGCCCGTCTTCCCCGTTAAGCAATCAGCCCCAGCATTTT.